Presented here are 17 T cell receptor beta chains from one specimen sequenced in a study of memory CD4+ T cells and cytomegalovirus serostatus (dated by TCRdb to between 2019 and 2020). To prepare the library, the immunoSEQ multiplex PCR assay was applied. The source is immuneACCESS, and TCRdb retained only in-frame sequences with V and J called. Part of the clones is not carried over; for the studies checked, unresolved V genes explain less than half of this, and the remainder is unexplained. This sample gives around 45,000 clones in total; approximately 81% of them show up just once. The top ten constitute 0.9% to 1.5% of the sample. A FACSAria II was used to sort memory CD4+ T cells, defined as single viable CD3+CD4+CD8-CD45RO+ cells. The sample comprised memory CD4+ T cells from blood. The receptors come from an adult in good health and CMV-seropositive.

CDR3 in amino acids: CASSYGTQGDNSPLHF. CDR3 bases: TGTGCCAGCAGTTACGGGACCCAAGGAGATAATTCACCCCTCCACTTT. The chain combines TRBV6-6 with TRBJ1-6; the D gene is possibly TRBD1 (5 bases). Germline values: CDR1 MNHNY, CDR2 SVGAGI (reference sequence). Deletions cut 2 bases from V and 5 bases from J, with 13 bases between. CDR3 length equals 16 residues.

This clone was seen more than once but under ten times. The chain recombines TRBV10-3 with TRBJ2-1; D gene uncertain. V was shortened by 5 bases and J by 8 bases, with 7 bases between the two germline ends. CDR1 is ENHRY and CDR2 is SYGVKD in the germline V gene. This CDR3 contains 11 residues. Here the CDR3 DNA reads TGTGCCATCAGTACTTTCGATGAGCAGTTCTTC. Protein: CAISTFDEQFF.

Note on this clone: The junction differs from germline at one of its ends, possibly a read error. CDR3 sequence reads: CASSLGTGENTGELFF. CDR3 DNA sequence: TGTGCTAGCAGCTTAGGAACCGGGGAAAACACCGGGGAGCTGTTTTTT. The V call is TRBV7-7, the J call TRBJ2-2; a weak D match, TRBD2 (5 bases). The CDR3 runs 16 residues. The germline V gene encodes CDR1 SSHAT and CDR2 FNYEAQ (reference sequence). The full variable domain, with the rest looked up from reference TRBV7-7 and TRBJ2-2, is GAGVSQSPRYKVTKRGQDVTLRCDPISSHATLYWYQQALGQGPEFLTYFNYEAQPDKSGLPSDRFSAERPEGSISTLTIQRTEQRDSAMYRCASSLGTGENTGELFFGEGSRLTVL.

The chain links TRBV5-5 to TRBJ1-1; D remains ambiguous. The V gene's germline CDR1 is SGHKS and CDR2 YYEKEE (reference sequence). This CDR3 has 13 amino acids. The germline V and J ends were trimmed by 0 bases and 7 bases, with 10 bases remaining between them. DNA of the CDR3: TGTGCCAGCAGCTTGGACGGGGAGGGTGAAGCTTTCTTT. Translation: CASSLDGEGEAFF.

The chain couples TRBV15 to TRBJ2-7, with 7 bases fitting TRBD1. V shed 3 bases, J shed 2 bases, and the junction held 4 bases outside the gene matches. Per germline, CDR1 LNHNV and CDR2 YYDKDF (reference sequence). The CDR3 length is 14 residues. CDR3: CATSSDRVAYEQYF. The CDR3 DNA reads as TGTGCCACCAGCAGCGACAGGGTGGCCTACGAGCAGTACTTC.

The chain couples TRBV4-2 to TRBJ2-7, with D possibly being TRBD1 (5 bases). The germline CDR1 and CDR2 sequences are LGHNA and YNFKEQ. The V and J ends lost 0 bases and 1 base respectively, with 22 bases between them. CDR3 length equals 19 residues. The CDR3 sequence is CASSQEGVVQTGFSYEQYF. The DNA of the CDR3 is TGTGCCAGCAGCCAAGAAGGGGTAGTTCAAACCGGATTTTCCTACGAGCAGTACTTC.

The rearrangement links TRBV11-1 to TRBJ2-7; 7 bases agree with TRBD1. The CDR3 is 14 amino acids. The germline V gene encodes CDR1 SGHAT and CDR2 FQDESV (reference sequence). Trimming cost V 5 bases and J 1 base; bases outside gene matches: 5. This chain's CDR3 is CASSPGQASYEQYF. CDR3 DNA: TGTGCCAGCAGCCCCGGACAGGCTTCCTACGAGCAGTACTTC.

The V gene is TRBV6-5, the J gene TRBJ2-4, with a tentative D call TRBD2 (7 bases). CDR1 is MNHEY and CDR2 is SVGAGI in the germline V gene. V lost 10 bases to trimming and J lost 6 bases, with 16 bases between them. The CDR3 totals 13 residues. CDR3 DNA: TGTGCCACCCGAGGGGGGGTTGGAAACATTCAGTACTTC. Its protein product is CATRGGVGNIQYF.

V is TRBV5-1 and J is TRBJ2-7; D unclear. The CDR3 is 14 amino acids. Trimming took 2 bases from V and 5 from J, leaving 14 bases between them. Germline CDR1 SGHRS, CDR2 YFSETQ. The CDR3 region has the DNA TGCGCCAGCAGCTTATCGTCAGGATTTGACGAGCAGTACTTC. Protein sequence: CASSLSSGFDEQYF.

This clone was found once. The J gene is TRBJ2-2, the V gene TRBV7-9; TRBD1 matches 11 bases. V dropped 1 base and J dropped 6; count of bases not matched to a gene: 1. Per germline, CDR1 SEHNR and CDR2 FQNEAQ (reference sequence). The length of the CDR3 is 15 residues. The CDR3 DNA follows: TGTGCCAGCAGCTTAGGGACAGGGGGCTCCGGGGAGCTGTTTTTT. It specifies CASSLGTGGSGELFF.

Only one count was recorded for this clone. V and J are TRBV5-1 and TRBJ2-1; 7 bases are a match to TRBD2. This CDR3 contains 15 residues. Per the germline V gene, CDR1 is SGHRS and CDR2 is YFSETQ. Germline trimming cut 5 bases from V and 5 bases from J; bases unmatched to any gene: 10. DNA of the CDR3: TGCGCCAGCAGTTCCGAAGGCGGGGGTCACAATGAGCAGTTCTTC. Translated: CASSSEGGGHNEQFF. Full variable domain (remainder filled in from reference TRBV5-1 and TRBJ2-1): KAGVTQTPRYLIKTRGQQVTLSCSPISGHRSVSWYQQTPGQGLQFLFEYFSETQRNKGNFPGRFSGRQFSNSRSEMNVSTLELGDSALYLCASSSEGGGHNEQFFGPGTRLTVL.

The chain recombines TRBV4-1 with TRBJ2-1, with D perhaps TRBD2 (5 bases). Trimming took off 4 bases at V and 15 bases at J, with 22 bases between the two ends. CDR1 and CDR2 (germline): MGHRA, YSYEKL. CDR3 length: 14 amino acids. CDR3 sequence reads: CASSPPGPGVPRFF. CDR3 bases: TGCGCCAGCAGCCCGCCGGGCCCCGGGGTGCCAAGGTTCTTC.

This rearrangement joins TRBV5-8 to TRBJ2-1; D uncertain. Per germline, CDR1 SGHTS and CDR2 YDEGEE. This CDR3 is built from 14 residues. V shed 0 bases and J shed 8 bases, with 12 bases lying between them. The CDR3 spells CASSLDLGSDEQFF. CDR3 nucleotides: TGTGCCAGCAGCTTGGATCTCGGGTCCGATGAGCAGTTCTTC.

Details on this clone: The junction shows a germline mismatch at one end, possibly a read error. J is TRBJ2-5 and V is TRBV15; D could derive from TRBD1 or TRBD2 (5 bases each). This CDR3 spans 14 amino acids. Germline CDR1 is LNHNV and CDR2 is YYDKDF (reference sequence). The CDR3 reads CATSGEGSGETQYF. The CDR3 DNA follows: TGTGCCACCAGCGGAGAGGGGTCCGGAGAGACCCAGTACTTC.

This clone was recorded a few times. V usage is TRBV14 and J usage is TRBJ2-7; D ambiguous. With 10 bases removed from V and 0 bases from J, the gap between germline ends came to 10 bases. The length of the CDR3 is 12 residues. In germline, CDR1 is SGHDN, CDR2 FVKESK. As DNA, the CDR3 is TGTGCCACCCGGACCAGCTCCTACGAGCAGTACTTC. Amino acids: CATRTSSYEQYF.

The chain recombines TRBV7-2 with TRBJ1-4, with 8 bases fitting TRBD1. CDR3 length: 16 amino acids. The germline CDR1 and CDR2 sequences are SGHTA and FQGNSA. V trimming: 1 base; J trimming: 7 bases; junction bases outside the gene matches: 8. The CDR3 coding sequence is TGTGCCAGCAGCTTAGTGGTGGTCAGGGGGCCTGAAAAACTGTTTTTT. Translated: CASSLVVVRGPEKLFF. The full variable domain, rest sourced from reference TRBV7-2 and TRBJ1-4, is GAGVSQSPSNKVTEKGKDVELRCDPISGHTALYWYRQSLGQGLEFLIYFQGNSAPDKSGLPSDRFSAERTGGSVSTLTIQRTQQEDSAVYLCASSLVVVRGPEKLFFGSGTQLSVL.

This clone came up once. The chain combines TRBV6-5 with TRBJ2-7; D not certain. The CDR3 loop spans 13 amino acids. In germline, CDR1 is MNHEY, CDR2 SVGAGI. V lost 2 bases and J 3 bases, leaving 8 bases between the germline ends. The DNA for the CDR3 is TGTGCCAGCAGTTACGTCCCCGGCTACGAGCAGTACTTC. This encodes CASSYVPGYEQYF.